This T cell receptor (beta chain) derives from a study of CD8 T cells in ankylosing spondylitis. Study results and limitations: The clones that were linked to disease were reported to be significantly enriched in matched synovial fluid samples from ankylosing spondylitis patients. A subset of motif variants has previously been described in the synovial fluid and blood of reactive arthritis. Clones linked with disease were CD8+ and fairly uncommon in the peripheral blood. One TCR beta motif, made up of roughly eight highly homologous variants, appeared characteristic of ankylosing spondylitis blood.

V lost 2 bases to trimming and J lost 9 bases, with 15 bases between them. The CDR3 consists of 15 residues. Germline CDR1 and CDR2: SGHRS and YFSETQ. Points on this clonotype: Its target is unknown.

In TCRdb, the 5' RACE reads were re-called with MiXCR into one record per CDR3 protein. The sample includes roughly 230,000 distinct CDR3 sequences, approximately 20% of them seen just once. The source of this sequence is a male donor with ankylosing spondylitis or in good health (not recorded which). The sequenced sample consisted of blood, either unsorted or a sorted T cell fraction (not recorded which). V and J are TRBV5-1 and TRBJ1-6, with D perhaps matching TRBD1 (5 bases). CDR3 residues: CASSLLGVGSSPLHF. The CDR3 nucleotides read TGCGCCAGCAGCTTACTGGGGGTTGGCAGTTCACCCCTCCACTTT.